Below, 22 T cell receptor beta chains from the same sample are listed, as sequenced in a study of cytomegalovirus exposure and HLA in healthy donors (TCRdb year 2017). Library creation used the immunoSEQ multiplex PCR assay. For the multiplex PCR, a mixture combining 60 forward primers for TCR Vbeta segments and 13 reverse primers for TCR Jbeta segments was used. In TCRdb, the immuneACCESS table is reduced to in-frame sequences with V and J assigned. These tables do not hold every clone; where another copy was compared, an unresolved V gene accounts for under half, and the others remain unexplained. Across this sample there are 100,000 or so clones, with roughly 75% seen only once. The ten top clones hold 13% to 15% of the sample. What was sequenced was PBMCs. The receptors were sampled from a male donor in good health and CMV-seropositive.

The rearrangement uses TRBV11-3 and TRBJ2-3; D possibly corresponds to TRBD2 (5 bases). This CDR3 comprises 16 residues. CDR1 and CDR2 from the germline V gene are SGHNT and YENEEA. Trimming removed 5 bases at V and 2 bases at J, with 17 bases between. The CDR3 DNA reads as TGTGCCAGCAGCCAGTCCAGGACTCTTGTCACAGATACGCAGTATTTT. It yields the protein CASSQSRTLVTDTQYF.

J is TRBJ1-2 and V is TRBV5-6, with D perhaps matching TRBD1 (6 bases). CDR3 length: 14 residues. With 6 bases removed from V and 4 bases from J, the gap between germline ends came to 16 bases. CDR1 and CDR2 from the germline V gene are SGHDT and YYEEEE. This CDR3 is CASISKQGFYGYTF. CDR3 DNA sequence: TGTGCCAGCATTAGTAAACAGGGATTCTATGGCTACACCTTC.

The J gene is TRBJ2-1, the V gene TRBV7-6; TRBD2 might be the D (5 bases). The ends were cut back, 3 bases at V and 8 bases at J, with 11 bases in the middle. Germline assignment: CDR1 SGHVS and CDR2 FNYEAQ. This CDR3 region has 13 residues. Written as DNA, the CDR3 is TGTGCCAGCAGCTTGGGGTGGGGAGATGAGCAGTTCTTC. Translated, it gives CASSLGWGDEQFF.

V usage is TRBV15 and J usage is TRBJ1-5; D gene ambiguous. Germline V gene lookup returns CDR1 LNHNV and CDR2 YYDKDF (reference sequence). CDR3 size: 13 residues. Trimming took 4 bases from V and 3 from J, leaving 7 bases between them. CDR3 residues: CATSMSLNQPQHF. For the CDR3, the DNA is TGTGCCACCAGCATGTCACTCAATCAGCCCCAGCATTTT.

The chain has TRBV7-8 and TRBJ2-1; 11 nucleotides line up with TRBD2. The CDR3 sequence is 16 residues long. Germline values: CDR1 SGHVS, CDR2 FQNEAQ. V gave up 4 bases and J gave up 2 bases; unmatched junction bases: 4. The CDR3 region has the DNA TGTGCCAGCAGCTCCCATAGCGGGGGGGCCTACAATGAGCAGTTCTTC. This encodes CASSSHSGGAYNEQFF.

The chain combines TRBV9 with TRBJ2-2; 7 nucleotides match TRBD1. CDR1 is SGDLS, CDR2 YYNGEE, per germline. Germline trimming cut 0 bases from V and 3 bases from J; bases unmatched to any gene: 5. The CDR3 consists of 16 residues. CDR3 nucleotides: TGTGCCAGCAGCGTAGGACAGGGTGGGGACACCGGGGAGCTGTTTTTT. Translation gives CASSVGQGGDTGELFF. Filled out from reference TRBV9 and TRBJ2-2, the complete variable domain reads DSGVTQTPKHLITATGQRVTLRCSPRSGDLSVYWYQQSLDQGLQFLIQYYNGEERAKGNILERFSAQQFPDLHSELNLSSLELGDSALYFCASSVGQGGDTGELFFGEGSRLTVL.

The CDR3 DNA reads as TGCGCCAGCAGCCAACAAACAGGGGTTGGTTCCAATGAGCAGTTCTTC. Translation gives CASSQQTGVGSNEQFF. The chain carries TRBV4-3 and TRBJ2-1; 7 bases match TRBD1. The ends lost 2 bases at V and 6 bases at J; junction bases unmatched: 10. The CDR3 has 16 amino acids. CDR1 LGHNA and CDR2 YSLEER come from the germline V gene.

In its sample, this clone was seen a few times. The CDR3 DNA sequence: TGTGCCATCAGTTCCGGGACTAGTAGCAATGAGCAGTTCTTC. Residues: CAISSGTSSNEQFF. J is TRBJ2-1 and V is TRBV10-3, with 8 bases aligning to TRBD2. With 5 bases clipped from V and 6 bases from J, the junction kept 6 bases outside the gene matches. Germline lookup yields CDR1 ENHRY and CDR2 SYGVKD. The length of the CDR3 is 14 residues.

This sequence joins TRBV6-5 and TRBJ2-6, with 7 nucleotides matching TRBD1. With 7 bases clipped from V and 0 bases from J, the junction kept 3 bases outside the gene matches. The CDR3 has 15 amino acids. Germline CDR1 is MNHEY and CDR2 is SVGAGI. The DNA for the CDR3 is TGTGCCAGCACCACAGGGGCCTCTGGGGCCAACGTCCTGACTTTC. Translating gives CASTTGASGANVLTF.

This chain uses TRBV19 with TRBJ2-5, with D unclear. Trimming removed 9 bases from V and 0 bases from J, with 14 bases in between. Germline-derived CDR1 and CDR2 are LNHDA and SQIVND (reference sequence). The CDR3 runs 14 residues. In DNA form, the CDR3 reads TGTGCCAGCCAGCGCCTTGGGTACCAAGAGACCCAGTACTTC. Amino acids: CASQRLGYQETQYF.

J is TRBJ1-2 and V is TRBV11-3; D might be TRBD1 (6 bases). The germline V gene has CDR1 SGHNT and CDR2 YENEEA. This CDR3 spans 14 amino acids. Trimming took off 5 bases at V and 8 bases at J, with 18 bases between the two ends. The CDR3 spells CASSARQVRSGYTF. DNA for the CDR3: TGTGCCAGCAGCGCCAGACAGGTGAGGAGCGGCTACACCTTC.

The genes are TRBV7-2 and TRBJ1-6; D is unclear. This CDR3 spans 13 amino acids. Germline CDR1 reads SGHTA; CDR2 reads FQGNSA. Trimming removed 5 bases from V and 7 bases from J, with 9 bases in between. The CDR3 loop reads CASSPTRNSPLHF. CDR3 sequence (DNA): TGTGCCAGCAGCCCAACAAGAAATTCACCCCTCCACTTT.

This clone was detected once. The CDR3 coding sequence is TGTGCCAGCAGCCCATCGGGACAGGGGGTAATGACTGGAAACACCATATATTTT. Amino acids: CASSPSGQGVMTGNTIYF. The genes are TRBV5-4 and TRBJ1-3, with 11 bases aligning to TRBD1. Germline V gives CDR1 SGHNT, CDR2 YYREEE (reference sequence). The length of the CDR3 is 18 residues. With 4 bases clipped from V and 2 bases from J, the junction kept 11 bases outside the gene matches.

The rearrangement joins TRBV5-1 to TRBJ2-1, with a weak D call TRBD2 (7 bases). The CDR3 consists of 16 residues. CDR1 and CDR2 from the germline V gene are SGHRS and YFSETQ. Trimming shortened V by 0 bases and J by 7 bases, and 17 bases separated the two germline ends. The CDR3 DNA follows: TGCGCCAGCAGCTTGGCCTGGGGGGGGGCCAAGAATGAGCAGTTCTTC. Translation gives CASSLAWGGAKNEQFF.

The chain combines TRBV7-2 with TRBJ1-4, with 7 bases fitting TRBD1. The length of the CDR3 is 15 residues. Trimming removed 5 bases from V and 4 bases from J; junction bases left unmatched: 7. The germline V gene encodes CDR1 SGHTA and CDR2 FQGNSA. This chain's CDR3 is CASSRQGGGNEKLFF. The CDR3 DNA reads as TGTGCCAGCAGCAGACAGGGTGGGGGTAATGAAAAACTGTTTTTT.

The chain carries TRBV21-1 and TRBJ2-2; the listed D gene, TRBD1, was not tested against the DNA. TRBV21-1 is labeled a pseudogene. The CDR3 totals 17 residues. CDR3 residues: CASSERPGQGVAGELFF. The CDR3 DNA is TGTGCCAGCAGCGAAAGACCGGGACAGGGGGTTGCCGGGGAGCTGTTTTTT.

The rearrangement uses TRBV6-5 and TRBJ1-6; D ambiguous. CDR3 length: 14 residues. The V end was cut by 3 bases, the J end by 7 bases, with 10 bases between. The V gene's germline CDR1 is MNHEY and CDR2 SVGAGI. This chain's CDR3 is CASSYESQNSPLHF. CDR3 DNA: TGTGCCAGCAGTTATGAGTCACAGAATTCACCCCTCCACTTT.

The V call is TRBV4-3, the J call TRBJ1-1; D might be TRBD1 (5 bases). Germline V gene lookup returns CDR1 LGHNA and CDR2 YSLEER. V lost 3 bases, J lost 1 base, and 15 bases lay in between. The CDR3 loop spans 16 amino acids. The CDR3 loop reads CASSQGRDWQNTEAFF. In nucleotides, the CDR3 is TGCGCCAGCAGCCAGGGGAGGGACTGGCAGAACACTGAAGCTTTCTTT.

V usage is TRBV29-1 and J usage is TRBJ2-7, with TRBD1 matching over 11 bases. The V and J ends lost 3 bases and 9 bases, in that order; junction bases with no gene match: 4. This CDR3 region has 12 residues. Germline V CDR1 and CDR2: SQVTM, ANQGSEA. CDR3 sequence (DNA): TGCAGCGTTGATGGGACAGGGGGAGGGCAGTACTTC. Protein product: CSVDGTGGGQYF.

The CDR3 nucleotides read TGCGCCAGCAGCTTCAGGACAGAGAACACTGAAGCTTTCTTT. This translates into CASSFRTENTEAFF. V gene TRBV5-1 combines with J gene TRBJ1-1; D is perhaps TRBD1 (6 bases). V was trimmed by 2 bases and J by 1 base, leaving 9 bases between them. The CDR3 is made up of 14 amino acids. The germline V gene has CDR1 SGHRS and CDR2 YFSETQ.

This rearrangement joins TRBV30 to TRBJ1-2; no firm D call. Trimming cost V 0 bases and J 0 bases, with 8 bases left between them. There are 14 residues in the CDR3. Germline V gives CDR1 GTSNPN, CDR2 SVGIG (reference sequence). The DNA of the CDR3 is TGTGCCTGGAGTGTACTCGGGACTAACTATGGCTACACCTTC. This translates into CAWSVLGTNYGYTF. Looking up the rest from reference TRBV30 and TRBJ1-2 gives the full variable domain: SQTIHQWPATLVQPVGSPLSLECTVEGTSNPNLYWYRQAAGRGLQLLFYSVGIGQISSEVPQNLSASRPQDRQFILSSKKLLLSDSGFYLCAWSVLGTNYGYTFGSGTRLTVV.

J is TRBJ1-3 and V is TRBV2; D is perhaps TRBD1 (6 bases). This CDR3 has 16 amino acids. Between the trimmed V and J ends, which lost 7 bases and 4 bases, there was a span of 20 bases. Germline lookup yields CDR1 SNHLY and CDR2 FYNNEI. Here the CDR3 DNA reads TGTGCCAGCAATAGGGGACATCCGAGCTCGGGAAACACCATATATTTT. Translating it yields CASNRGHPSSGNTIYF.